This T cell receptor beta chain was retrieved from a study of CD8 T cells in ankylosing spondylitis listed by TCRdb under 2017. Background for the entire study: T cell receptor beta repertoires were profiled in healthy donors and ankylosing spondylitis patients so that disease-linked TCR variants could be found. The whole study cohort included some 100 healthy donors and 25 ankylosing spondylitis patients. Peripheral blood samples were taken, and synovial fluid was additionally collected from ankylosing spondylitis patients. Overall study results and their limits: Blood from ankylosing spondylitis patients appeared to be characterized by a TCR beta motif made up of several highly homologous amino acid variants. Some TCR beta motif variants had previously been reported in synovial fluid and blood of reactive arthritis patients, which suggested common disease-initiation mechanisms. The disease-linked clones showed a CD8+ phenotype and occurred at relatively low frequencies in peripheral blood. The disease-linked clones were reported as significantly enriched in matched synovial fluid samples from ankylosing spondylitis patients.

This clonotype was seen a handful of times. The clone's antigen remains unknown. Base-call qualities are not available, and no considerably larger clone is one nucleotide away. V lost 0 bases and J lost 8 bases, and the count of bases not matched to a germline gene is 5. Sequences MNHEY (CDR1) and SVGEGT (CDR2) are obtained from the germline V gene. Including cysteine and phenylalanine, the CDR3 has 16 amino acids. The DNA shown is the 48-base CDR3, in frame from base 1. Sequencing relied on an Illumina HiSeq 2500. TCR beta libraries were prepared by quantitative 5'-RACE with molecular barcodes. The study's own analysis went as follows. Disease-linked TCR variants were identified with a new computational method built on a probabilistic model of VDJ rearrangement. TCRdb passed the public sequencing reads through fastp at Q25 and MiXCR, retaining productive beta sequences. Each entry is one CDR3 protein sequence, shown with its most common DNA and genes. TCRdb's processing, not the authors' own work, is the source of the V and J calls. This sample gives hundreds of thousands of distinct CDR3 sequences in total; 20% to 25% of them show up just once. The ten biggest clones cover around 13% of the sample.

The sample taken for sequencing was blood, either unsorted or a sorted T cell fraction (not recorded which). The receptor chain draws on TRBV6-2 or TRBV6-3 and TRBJ2-1, and 12 bases in between align with TRBD2. This TCR was sampled from a male donor with ankylosing spondylitis or in good health (not recorded which). The DNA sequence follows: TGTGCCAGCAGTTACTCCCTAGCGGGGGGGTTGGATGAGCAGTTCTTC. Its translation is CASSYSLAGGLDEQFF.